One and the same sample provided the 18 T cell receptor beta chains below, sequenced in a study of T cell responses to AZD1222 COVID-19 vaccine. Profiled with immunoSEQ multiplex PCR; TCRdb holds only in-frame clones, not every one. The sample holds some 110,000 clones, over 75% seen once. Sample: peripheral blood, taken on day 0 of MenACWY control vaccination. The receptors come from an adult in good health.

A note on this clone: This same CDR3 is encoded by further DNA sequences in the sample. V gene TRBV7-8 combines with J gene TRBJ2-2; TRBD1 matches 9 bases. J gave up 3 bases and V 4 bases, and 3 bases lay outside the gene matches. CDR3 size: 15 residues. CDR1 and CDR2 from the germline V gene are SGHVS and FQNEAQ. The CDR3 DNA reads as TGTGCCAGCAGCTCGGGACAGGGCGACACCGGGGAGCTGTTTTTT. This sequence encodes CASSSGQGDTGELFF.

This sequence joins TRBV9 and TRBJ1-4; TRBD1 matches 10 bases. After removal of 4 bases from V and 5 bases from J, the junction contained 11 bases not matched to a gene. The CDR3 consists of 17 residues. Germline V lookup: CDR1 SGDLS, CDR2 YYNGEE. CDR3 loop: CASSSPGQGFLNEKLFF. The CDR3 DNA sequence: TGTGCCAGCAGCTCTCCGGGACAGGGGTTCCTGAATGAAAAACTGTTTTTT.

The chain joins TRBV6-5 to TRBJ1-1, with 9 nucleotides matching TRBD1. Per the germline V gene, CDR1 is MNHEY and CDR2 is SVGAGI. The CDR3 runs to 15 residues. V trimming: 6 bases; J trimming: 5 bases; junction bases outside the gene matches: 10. This CDR3 is CASSHRDREWTEAFF. CDR3 nucleotides: TGTGCCAGCAGCCACCGGGACAGGGAGTGGACTGAAGCTTTCTTT.

The rearrangement joins TRBV6-2 or TRBV6-3 to TRBJ2-7; 8 bases line up with TRBD2. The V segment lost 0 bases and the J segment 2 bases; nucleotides outside the gene matches: 9. There are 17 residues in the CDR3. In germline, CDR1 is MNHEY, CDR2 SVGEGT. The DNA for the CDR3 is TGTGCCAGCAGTTACTCCGTCGGTGGCGGGGGGCCCTACGAGCAGTACTTC. Protein: CASSYSVGGGGPYEQYF.

The rearrangement uses TRBV27 and TRBJ2-7; TRBD1 matches 10 bases. The CDR3 length is 15 residues. Germline lookup yields CDR1 MNHEY and CDR2 SMNVEV (reference sequence). The junction had 1 base not matched to a gene; V was cut back by 1 base and J by 1 base. This chain's CDR3 is CASSLWGQGSYEQYF. DNA for the CDR3: TGTGCCAGCAGTTTATGGGGACAGGGGTCCTACGAGCAGTACTTC.

The V call is TRBV4-2, the J call TRBJ1-4; 7 bases are shared with TRBD1. The CDR3 runs to 16 residues. Germline V gene sequence: CDR1 LGHNA, CDR2 YNFKEQ. J gave up 2 bases and V 4 bases, and 7 bases lay outside the gene matches. CDR3 coding DNA: TGTGCCAGCAGCCCCAGGGGGGGAGGCACTAATGAAAAACTGTTTTTT. It specifies CASSPRGGGTNEKLFF.

This clone was counted only a few times. The genes are TRBV7-9 and TRBJ2-4; D is unclear. Germline lookup yields CDR1 SEHNR and CDR2 FQNEAQ (reference sequence). The CDR3 totals 18 residues. The V and J ends lost 5 bases and 0 bases respectively, with 20 bases between them. The CDR3 region has the DNA TGTGCCAGCAGCCCCGTGACGATGACGTTCTCAGCCAAAAACATTCAGTACTTC. Its protein product is CASSPVTMTFSAKNIQYF.

The rearrangement links TRBV4-3 to TRBJ2-3; no firm D call. The germline V gene encodes CDR1 LGHNA and CDR2 YSLEER. The V gene lost 0 bases and the J gene lost 2 bases, with 3 bases spanning the gap. The CDR3 length is 13 residues. The CDR3 bases are TGCGCCAGCAGCCAAGATTTCACAGATACGCAGTATTTT. It codes for CASSQDFTDTQYF.

The V and J genes are TRBV4-1 and TRBJ2-1; possibly TRBD2 for D (6 bases). Trimming left V 0 bases short and J 3 bases short, with 9 bases between. Germline CDR1 reads MGHRA; CDR2 reads YSYEKL. This CDR3 region has 15 residues. CDR3 sequence: CASSQDVGGYNEQFF. Here the CDR3 DNA reads TGCGCCAGCAGCCAAGATGTGGGGGGCTACAATGAGCAGTTCTTC.

The CDR3 sequence is CASSPRTSGPYNEQFF. The CDR3 bases are TGCGCCAGCAGCCCCAGGACTAGCGGGCCCTACAATGAGCAGTTCTTC. The V and J genes are TRBV5-1 and TRBJ2-1; TRBD2 agrees at 11 bases. CDR1 is SGHRS, CDR2 YFSETQ, per germline. CDR3 length: 16 residues. The V segment lost 4 bases and the J segment 2 bases; nucleotides outside the gene matches: 5.

V and J are TRBV18 and TRBJ2-6, with D uncertain. Looked up from germline, CDR1 is KGHSH and CDR2 is LQKENI. V was trimmed by 2 bases and J by 2 bases, leaving 13 bases between them. This CDR3 contains 17 residues. CDR3 region: CASSPGQVFTGANVLTF. The CDR3 nucleotides are TGTGCCAGCTCACCAGGGCAGGTCTTTACTGGGGCCAACGTCCTGACTTTC.

This sequence joins TRBV15 and TRBJ1-2; D is perhaps TRBD1 (5 bases). CDR3 length: 13 amino acids. Per germline, CDR1 LNHNV and CDR2 YYDKDF (reference sequence). V was pared by 5 bases and J by 8 bases, with 15 bases between. For the CDR3, the DNA is TGTGCCACCAGCTTAGAGGGGCGGGGCGGCTACACCTTC. Residues: CATSLEGRGGYTF.

Points on this clone: The junction and the germline gene differ at one end; a read error may be behind it. The gene calls are TRBV6-1 and TRBJ1-2; D unresolved. Germline-derived CDR1 and CDR2 are MNHNS and SASEGT. The CDR3 contains 13 residues. The CDR3 region has the DNA TGTGCCAGTAGTGAAGTTTGGGCGAGTGGCTACACCTTC. This encodes CASSEVWASGYTF.

The J gene is TRBJ2-3, the V gene TRBV6-1; 9 nucleotides agree with TRBD1. CDR3 length: 16 residues. V trimming: 6 bases; J trimming: 2 bases; junction bases outside the gene matches: 9. Germline CDR1 reads MNHNS; CDR2 reads SASEGT. The CDR3 nucleotides read TGTGCCAGCAGCGAAATCTGGACAGGGGTCACAGATACGCAGTATTTT. Amino acids: CASSEIWTGVTDTQYF.

This clone was observed a handful of times. The CDR3 loop is CASSPGQGAQEAFF. In nucleotides, the CDR3 is TGTGCCAGCTCACCGGGACAGGGGGCGCAGGAAGCTTTCTTT. The V call is TRBV18, the J call TRBJ1-1; 12 positions agree with TRBD1. Germline assignment: CDR1 KGHSH and CDR2 LQKENI. This CDR3 contains 14 residues. V was clipped by 3 bases and J by 8 bases; unmatched bases: 4.

This sequence joins TRBV6-2 or TRBV6-3 and TRBJ2-3, with no clear D. The CDR3 contains 16 residues. Looked up from germline, CDR1 is MNHEY and CDR2 is SVGEGT. Trimming took 5 bases from V and 0 from J, leaving 15 bases between them. The CDR3 DNA is TGTGCCAGCAGTCGAACTCAGGCATATAGCACAGATACGCAGTATTTT. Its translation is CASSRTQAYSTDTQYF.

A note on this clone: Other DNA sequences in this specimen translate into the identical CDR3. This chain uses TRBV19 with TRBJ1-1; weak D call: TRBD1 (6 bases). The germline V and J ends were trimmed by 3 bases and 1 base, with 9 bases remaining between them. CDR1 is LNHDA, CDR2 SQIVND, per germline (reference sequence). The CDR3 extends over 14 amino acids. This chain's CDR3 is CASSIGRGNTEAFF. The CDR3 DNA reads as TGTGCCAGTAGTATTGGCAGGGGGAACACTGAAGCTTTCTTT. The complete variable domain, with remaining parts taken from reference TRBV19 and TRBJ1-1, reads DGGITQSPKYLFRKEGQNVTLSCEQNLNHDAMYWYRQDPGQGLRLIYYSQIVNDFQKGDIAEGYSVSREKKESFPLTVTSAQKNPTAFYLCASSIGRGNTEAFFGQGTRLTVV.

This clone was seen only a few times. The rearrangement links TRBV2 to TRBJ1-1; 9 nucleotides agree with TRBD1. The V gene end was trimmed by 4 bases and the J gene end by 5 bases; junction bases not matched to a gene: 5. This CDR3 is built from 14 residues. CDR1 is SNHLY, CDR2 FYNNEI, per germline. The CDR3 reads CASSAQGAQTEAFF. The CDR3 DNA follows: TGTGCCAGCAGTGCACAGGGGGCGCAAACTGAAGCTTTCTTT.